This TCR beta chain comes out of a study of cytomegalovirus exposure and HLA in healthy donors (dated 2017 in TCRdb). Background for the entire study: An earlier analysis of approximately 640 of the donors reported roughly 300 Gb of sequence data and approximately 110 million unique TCR beta sequences from roughly 200 million T cells. Among 300 to 500 genotyped donors of the cohort, an average of approximately 220,000 unique TCR beta nucleotide sequences was sequenced per donor, of which roughly 18% were non-productive. The number of typed donors differed by locus: about 620-640 for A, B, C, DRB1 and DQB1; some 500 for DQA1; around 610 for DPA1; and around 490 for DPB1. Of the 350 to 450 genotyped donors, 75% to 85% were placed in the genetic ancestry cluster associated with self-reported Caucasian donors. About 300 gigabases of sequencing data and 70 million to 85 million unique TCR sequences were included in an early release covering roughly 700 HLA-typed donors. Class I and class II HLA loci were covered by the typing at four-digit resolution. To study patterns of TCR occurrence, a later analysis re-analyzed previously published TCR beta repertoires from 650 to 750 donors and added high-resolution HLA genotyping. All discovery cohort repertoires had been generated using a single sequencing platform. An earlier analysis of around 580 of the donors used high-throughput TCR beta sequencing to judge whether each TCR beta V gene segment behaved as functional or pseudogenic. To predict cytomegalovirus infection status, the study brought together high-throughput TCR immunosequencing, statistical association of individual TCRs with disease status, and machine learning. A later genetic analysis took genome-wide SNP genotypes for about three fifths of the 666 donors and used that subset as a discovery cohort. A separate validation cohort of 90 to 150 different subjects was used in addition to the approximately 700-subject first cohort. The study aimed to test whether cataloging public T cell receptors could reveal signatures of past pathogen exposure. About five DR-DQ haplotypes were handled as single units for association and clustering because linkage in the cohort was strong. Alongside the repertoire data, information on donor age, sex, ethnicity and CMV serostatus was compiled. The study used immunosequencing to profile the T cell repertoires of hundreds of subjects and linked those repertoires to cytomegalovirus serostatus. Rather than using new phenotypic data, the later analysis identified candidate immune exposures from TCR beta sequences and from how often those sequences occurred across donors. The study at large found these results: A cluster of highly shared sequence variants was judged likely to be a technical artifact of the sequencing pipeline. In a later analysis, the rate of TCR association differed among HLA loci, with DRB1 alleles having the most associated TCRs and HLA-C alleles having the fewest. Around 16 rarely observed V segments, including chromosome 9 orphons, were excluded from the earlier analysis of about 610 of the donors because counts were too low. The 87-base-pair reads could not distinguish some IMGT-functional V segments, including TRBV6-2 and TRBV6-3, so those segments were excluded. In a later analysis, most CMV-associated TCR beta chains were found to appear HLA-restricted, with HLA associations seemingly driven largely by CMV exposure. The classifier was reported to diagnose cytomegalovirus status with high specificity and sensitivity in both the original and validation cohorts. HLA typing was unavailable for some donors at each locus, so association tests used only the typed subset. Correlated functional status among segregating V segments might be attributable to linkage disequilibrium, but an unknown experimental factor could not be ruled out. According to a later genetic analysis, donors in an Asian-associated ancestry cluster had fewer N-insertions in productive TCRs than the approximately 610-donor mean. Most TCR sequences were observed very rarely across donors, whereas some public TCRs were present in many individuals. The study gave a list of over 150 TCR beta chains associated with cytomegalovirus. A few of the identified cytomegalovirus-associated TCR beta chains were confirmed in vitro to be specific for cytomegalovirus antigens. Strong co-occurrence of HLA alleles, especially DR and DQ, made assigning TCR associations to individual alleles difficult. In an earlier analysis of over 550 of the donors, most TCR beta V segments were observed in productive rearrangements about 90% or about 30% of the time, broadly matching IMGT annotations. A later genetic analysis associated a missense DCLRE1C variant with V-gene and J-gene trimming of TCR beta chains, and an independent cohort replicated the association. CMV serostatus was the only immune exposure information available for the cohort. Specific HLA alleles were associated with 15,000 to 20,000 TCR beta sequences at a false discovery rate of 0.05 in a later analysis. According to the authors, the approach could potentially be generalized to other disease states and immunological phenotypes. This cohort had only TCR beta chains sequenced, and the lack of alpha or paired-chain data limited which features could be detected. A later analysis reported that several top co-occurrence clusters appeared linked to parvovirus B19, influenza, CMV and Epstein-Barr virus. The presence/absence analyses assumed that sequencing depth was roughly uniform across donors, and that assumption may not be true. A further reported finding was that TCR beta sequences accurately predicted the HLA-A and HLA-B alleles for most subjects in the first cohort. A later analysis found that HLA-associated TCR beta chains were more clonally expanded and had lower generation probabilities than equally common non-associated chains.

Trimmed from V: 3 bases; trimmed from J: 7 bases; junction bases lacking a gene match: 6. CDR1 and CDR2, looked up from the germline V gene, are SGHRS and YFSETQ. The CDR3, from cysteine to phenylalanine, totals 14 residues. The DNA shown is the 42-base CDR3, in frame from base 1. This clone was counted once. The target of this receptor is not known. No much larger clone is present one base from it, and per-base qualities are unavailable. This sample also contains other DNA sequences that code for the same CDR3. In total, approximately 610 healthy bone marrow donors made up the cohort. At the time of sampling, all cohort members were nominally healthy, though unrecorded immune exposures were likely present. CMV serostatus was recorded as positive for about 300 and negative for about half of the roughly 700 cohort members, whereas no CMV serostatus was recorded for the donor in question. A peripheral blood sample was collected from each donor, and TCR beta sequencing was performed on peripheral blood mononuclear cells. The Qiagen DNeasy Blood Extraction Kit was used to extract genomic DNA from the blood cell samples.

Receptors were amplified or captured by the immunoSEQ multiplex PCR assay. For the multiplex PCR, a mixture combining 60 forward primers for TCR Vbeta segments and 13 reverse primers for TCR Jbeta segments was used. The CDR3 region of rearranged TCR beta genes was amplified from genomic DNA by a multiplex PCR assay. The Illumina HiSeq System was used to sequence the amplified TCR beta libraries as 87-base-pair reads. As for the authors' bioinformatics: In a later analysis, tens of millions of unique TCR beta chains were counted across the 650 to 700 repertoires, and roughly 9.9 million of these chains were shared by at least two donors. A nearest-neighbor algorithm error-corrected the raw reads and collapsed the reads into unique sequences, merging closely related sequences to remove PCR and sequencing errors. V, D and J gene segments were assigned by aligning CDR3 sequences to IMGT reference sequences. Each retained sequence needed at least a six-nucleotide match to both a V gene segment and a J gene segment. A rearrangement counted as productive if the CDR3 had no stop codons and remained in frame with V and J, and every other rearrangement counted as non-productive. Following IMGT convention, CDR3 was defined as the stretch from the second conserved V-encoded cysteine up to the conserved J-encoded phenylalanine. The earlier analysis of fewer than 700 of the donors excluded sequences that lacked an unambiguous match to a single V gene segment. In an earlier analysis of 500 to 750 of the donors, V segments were called functional above 56.7% productive rearrangements and were called segregating when the between-donor standard deviation exceeded 5%. A statistical classification framework was built to diagnose cytomegalovirus status from the catalog of TCR beta chain sequences. A later analysis assigned V and J genes by comparing TCR nucleotide sequences with IMGT/GENE-DB human TR gene sequences. A later analysis assigned CDR3 sequences and most-parsimonious VDJ recombination scenarios with the TCRdist pipeline. In a later analysis, each TCR beta chain was defined by its CDR3 amino acid sequence together with its V-gene family, and reads without a unique V-gene family were excluded. In a later analysis, 500 to 650 highly shared, low-generation-probability nucleotide sequences were removed to address suspected cross-contamination and a sequencing artifact. In a later analysis, a clonal expansion index for each public chain was calculated from normalized within-repertoire ranks of inferred template counts. In a later analysis, generation probabilities were computed with a VDJ recombination model fitted to out-of-frame rearrangements, and the resulting probabilities were checked against IGoR. Hypergeometric tests were used in a later analysis to score TCR-TCR, TCR-HLA and TCR-CMV co-occurrence, with a repertoire-size bias correction applied to the TCR pairs. False discovery rates were estimated in a later analysis by permuting HLA or CMV assignments 20 times. In a later analysis, co-occurring TCRs were grouped with DBSCAN, and TCRdist sequence similarity was added when clustering was performed within HLA-allele-positive subsets. Co-occurrence clustering excluded repertoires with fewer than 30,000 or more than 120,000 public chains, plus five with anomalous nucleotide sharing. The table was pulled from immuneACCESS by TCRdb, which kept in-frame rearrangements only. Such tables lose some clones; where checked, under half of the loss comes from unresolved V genes, and the rest has no known cause. Clonal size and the V and J genes are those of that table, whereas D and trimming came from the DNA. Counted in this sample were some 170,000 clones; approximately 72% of them appeared once. The top ten clonotypes cover 2.5% of the sample.

The V gene is TRBV5-1 and the J gene is TRBJ1-5, with 8 bases matching TRBD1. Sequencing was done on a sample of PBMCs. The TCR sequence derives from a human donor in good health. The DNA is TGCGCCAGCAGCTCCGGACAGGGAGGACAGCCCCAGCATTTT. Its translation is CASSSGQGGQPQHF.